The present TCR beta chain was sequenced within a study of blood T cell repertoires in COVID-19. Study context: Samples came from the United States, Italy and Spain, spanning acute and convalescent COVID-19. The cDNA or gDNA used as material had been derived from T cells, B-cell-depleted T cells, or PBMCs.

Authors' data handling: Estimation of nucleated cell counts was performed using reference gene primer amplification. Profiling relied on immunoSEQ multiplex PCR, and the TCRdb table lists in-frame clones only, not all of them. V, J and clone size reflect that table, while D and trimming were determined from the DNA. The sample has about 71,000 clones; around 84% are singletons. CDR1 and CDR2 from the germline V gene are SEHNR and FQNEAQ (reference sequence). The CDR3 sequence is 15 residues long. The ends lost 5 bases at V and 1 base at J; junction bases unmatched: 4. The chain couples TRBV7-9 to TRBJ2-7, with 11 positions matching TRBD1. Specimen: peripheral blood. This receptor was identified in a middle-aged man with active COVID-19. CDR3 residues: CASSPGTGGSYEQYF. In DNA form, the CDR3 reads TGTGCCAGCAGCCCTGGGACAGGGGGATCCTACGAGCAGTACTTC. The full variable domain, rest sourced from reference TRBV7-9 and TRBJ2-7, is DTGVSQNPRHKITKRGQNVTFRCDPISEHNRLYWYRQTLGQGPEFLTYFQNEAQLEKSRLLSDRFSAERPKGSFSTLEIQRTEQGDSAMYLCASSPGTGGSYEQYFGPGTRLTVT.